Sequencing of this TCR beta chain was carried out in a study of monozygotic twins with inflammatory bowel disease. Study-wide results and caveats: The authors note that differing immunosuppressive treatments may have added variability to patient repertoires.

TCR libraries were prepared from about 3.5 ug total RNA each. TCRdb reanalyzed the 5' RACE reads, giving one entry per CDR3 protein sequence and no DNA. The sample data list approximately 420,000 distinct CDR3 sequences. As for this clonotype: As yet, its antigen is unknown.

CDR1 is SGHNT, CDR2 YYREEE, per germline (reference sequence). The length of the CDR3 is 14 residues. The V call is TRBV5-4, the J call TRBJ2-7; TCRdb selects TRBD2, and the lack of DNA leaves this call unchecked. The clonotype comes from a human donor with ulcerative colitis or Crohn's disease, or a healthy co-twin of an affected twin (not recorded which). Sequences were obtained from blood. The CDR3 spells CASSFGTSVYEQYF.